This T cell receptor beta chain was identified during a study of T-cell memory formation after mild COVID-19. The CDR3 has 15 amino acids. J was trimmed by 6 bases and V by 5 bases; bases with no gene match: 10. Germline V CDR1 and CDR2: SGHNT, YYREEE (reference sequence). TCRdb passed the 5' RACE reads through MiXCR, listing each CDR3 protein once. The sample consists of around 510,000 distinct CDR3 sequences, 20% to 25% of them appearing once. The TCR was taken from an adult woman who had mild COVID-19 (a few samples of this study predate the infection). Cell type and time point are not known. The sequenced sample was PBMCs or a T cell subset sorted from them (not recorded which). This rearrangement joins TRBV5-4 to TRBJ2-7; 11 nucleotides line up with TRBD2. The CDR3 loop reads CASRDIAGGSPEQYF. As DNA, the CDR3 is TGTGCCAGCAGGGACATAGCGGGGGGGTCTCCCGAGCAGTACTTC.